This T cell receptor beta chain was profiled in a study of T cell clonality in common variable immunodeficiency. This clone has ten or more counts. The observed sequence ends 3 residues before the CDR3 terminus, with the missing tail filled in from the germline J gene. Looked up from germline, CDR1 is LNHDA and CDR2 is SQIVND (reference sequence). V lost 7 bases and J 0 bases, leaving 9 bases between the germline ends. This CDR3 region has 13 residues. Clones were sequenced by immunoSEQ multiplex PCR, and TCRdb holds only the in-frame ones, with some missing. The sample shows 55,000 or so clones, no singletons; the ten largest hold 0.83%.

This chain joins TRBV19 and TRBJ2-5; D call uncertain. Sequencing used peripheral blood mononuclear cells. The origin of this receptor is a person aged 18 to 75 in good health. The sequenced CDR3 bases are TGTGCCAGTACTGTCAGCGACCAAGAGACC. Its translation: CASTVSDQET. The full CDR3 protein is CASTVSDQETQYF.